These 6 T cell receptor beta chains were all obtained from the same sample, sequenced in a study of CD8 T cells in Susac syndrome. RNA, at roughly 0.45 to 1 ug, was reverse transcribed with random hexamers. TCRdb used MiXCR to reprocess the immunoSEQ multiplex PCR reads, holding one entry per CDR3 protein. The profile shows 51,000 or so distinct CDR3 sequences, 80% to 95% of them singletons. The sequenced material came from CD8+ T cells from PBMCs. Receptors originate from a human donor in good health.

The V gene is TRBV5-4, the J gene TRBJ1-1, with 7 nucleotides matching TRBD1. V shed 4 bases and J 6 bases; nucleotides not matched to a gene: 3. CDR1 is SGHNT and CDR2 is YYREEE in the germline V gene (reference sequence). This CDR3 has 12 amino acids. CDR3: CASSIGQAEAFF. The CDR3 bases are TGTGCCAGCAGCATAGGACAGGCTGAAGCTTTCTTT.

The V call is TRBV28, the J call TRBJ1-1; 8 bases are a match to TRBD1. The CDR3 consists of 14 residues. V gave up 3 bases and J gave up 5 bases; unmatched junction bases: 5. CDR1 and CDR2 from the germline V gene are MDHEN and SYDVKM. CDR3 region: CASSFGGTGTEAFF. CDR3 DNA: TGTGCCAGCAGTTTCGGGGGGACAGGAACTGAAGCTTTCTTT.

The chain employs TRBV28 and TRBJ2-1; 7 bases align to TRBD2. V lost 7 bases, J lost 6 bases, and 9 bases stayed unmatched. Germline-derived CDR1 and CDR2 are MDHEN and SYDVKM. This CDR3 has 14 residues. The CDR3 DNA follows: TGTGCCAGCACCACAGCGGGATCTGGCAATGAGCAGTTCTTC. It codes for CASTTAGSGNEQFF.

The chain is built from TRBV20-1 and TRBJ2-7, with TRBD2 as a possible D gene (5 bases). This CDR3 has 15 residues. The germline V and J ends were trimmed by 1 base and 0 bases, with 13 bases remaining between them. Germline CDR1 reads DFQATT; CDR2 reads SNEGSKA (reference sequence). CDR3 nucleotides: TGCAGTGCTAGAGTTCTCCCAGCGGCCTCCTACGAGCAGTACTTC. This sequence encodes CSARVLPAASYEQYF.

The chain couples TRBV24-1 to TRBJ2-5, with a possible D match to TRBD2 (6 bases). CDR1 is KGHDR, CDR2 SFDVKD, per germline. The CDR3 loop spans 16 amino acids. V was shortened by 0 bases and J by 5 bases, with 15 bases between the two germline ends. The CDR3 sequence is CATSDLGTGVVETQYF. The CDR3 DNA reads TGTGCCACCAGTGATTTGGGGACGGGAGTAGTGGAGACCCAGTACTTC.

The J gene is TRBJ2-5, the V gene TRBV5-8, with unresolved D. V shed 4 bases and J shed 3 bases, with 13 bases lying between them. CDR1 SGHTS and CDR2 YDEGEE come from the germline V gene. The CDR3 loop spans 14 amino acids. The CDR3 nucleotides are TGTGCCAGCAGCCCACCCCGAGCGAAAGAGACCCAGTACTTC. Encoded protein: CASSPPRAKETQYF.